Sequencing of this T cell receptor beta chain was carried out in a study of blood T cell repertoires in COVID-19. Study as a whole: Material from acute and convalescent COVID-19 was sourced from the United States, Italy and Spain. T cells, B-cell-depleted T cells, or PBMCs provided the cDNA or gDNA that served as material.

This CDR3 spans 17 amino acids. Germline CDR1 MNHEY, CDR2 SVGEGT. Trimming cost V 4 bases and J 0 bases, with 16 bases left between them. Original data processing: Estimation of nucleated cell counts was performed using reference gene primer amplification. Produced via immunoSEQ multiplex PCR; TCRdb's table is partial and in-frame only. The V and J calls and clone size come from that table; D and trimming were worked out from the DNA. The repertoire has about 90,000 clones, 55% to 75% of them found once; the top ten carry 13% to 15%. This sequence joins TRBV6-2 or TRBV6-3 and TRBJ1-3; D is ambiguous. This TCR was sampled from a woman older than 75 with acute or convalescent COVID-19. The sample comprised peripheral blood. CDR3 loop: CASSSSVGSPSGNTIYF. The CDR3 DNA sequence: TGTGCCAGCAGTTCCTCCGTCGGGTCCCCCTCTGGAAACACCATATATTTT.